The clone carrying this TCR beta chain has a handful of counts. Its cognate antigen is unknown. TCRdb reanalysed the 5' RACE reads using MiXCR and keeps one entry per CDR3 protein. The table shows a few hundred thousand distinct CDR3 sequences, with about 12% occurring only once. This record belongs to a study of identical twins. Broader study findings: Conclusions rested on cross-sectional statistics rather than following the same donors.

CDR3 length equals 15 residues. The junction had 4 bases not matched to a gene; V was cut back by 1 base and J by 4 bases. The germline V gene encodes CDR1 DFQATT and CDR2 SNEGSKA (reference sequence). The same specimen was also included in a second study, on yellow fever vaccine responses in identical twins.

The sample comprised CD8+ T cells sorted from blood. The receptor was derived from a woman aged 18 to 35 in good health. The chain joins TRBV20-1 to TRBJ2-1; 10 bases are shared with TRBD2. The DNA for the CDR3 is TGCAGTGCTAGAGTGCAGCGGGGGGGATACAATGAGCAGTTCTTC. It is translated as CSARVQRGGYNEQFF.